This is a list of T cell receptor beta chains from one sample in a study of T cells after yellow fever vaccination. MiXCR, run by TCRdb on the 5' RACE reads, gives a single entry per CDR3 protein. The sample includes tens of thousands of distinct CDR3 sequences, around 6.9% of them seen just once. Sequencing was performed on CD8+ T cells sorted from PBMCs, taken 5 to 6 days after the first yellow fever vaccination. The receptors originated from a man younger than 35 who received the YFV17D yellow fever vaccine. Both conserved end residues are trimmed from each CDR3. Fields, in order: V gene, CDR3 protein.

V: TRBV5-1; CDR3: ASSSTSGGAYEQF
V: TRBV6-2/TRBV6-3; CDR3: ASSYRRAGSGANVLT
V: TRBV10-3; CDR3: AISARRGLSYNEQF
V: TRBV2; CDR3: ASPYLPHGERTYEQY
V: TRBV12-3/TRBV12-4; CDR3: ASSFWGVNQPQH
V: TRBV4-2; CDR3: ASSQNRDSNQPQH
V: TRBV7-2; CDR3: ASSLVPTSTDTQY
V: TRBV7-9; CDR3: ASSLVGTQY
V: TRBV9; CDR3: ASSADTGPNYGYT
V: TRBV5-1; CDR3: ASSFRGAWETQY
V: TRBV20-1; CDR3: SARVSNRYEQF
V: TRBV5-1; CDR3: ASSLGLQGREKLF
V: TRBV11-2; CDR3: ASSKPGQGEY
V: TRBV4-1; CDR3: ASSQGEGLVYSNQPQH
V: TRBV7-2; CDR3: ASSQSGGMNSPLH
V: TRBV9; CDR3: ASSVVTNEQF
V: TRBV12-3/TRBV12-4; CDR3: ASSPGTASPGNTIY
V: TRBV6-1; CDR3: ASSASGTSTDTQY
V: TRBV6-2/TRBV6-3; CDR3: ASSYSNSQGNQPQH
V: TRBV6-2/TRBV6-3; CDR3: ASSYLGAETEAF
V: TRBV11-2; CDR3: ASSQVNTNTGELF
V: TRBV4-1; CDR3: ASSRVSGTSNYGYT
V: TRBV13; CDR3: ASSWAGRDRAF
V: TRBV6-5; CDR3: ASSSGPDTQY
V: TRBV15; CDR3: ATSKRGGAYQPQH
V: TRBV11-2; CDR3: ASSPRQGDNSYNEQF
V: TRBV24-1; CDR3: ATLPDGANVLT
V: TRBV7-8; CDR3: ASSFVSVPGPRSGYT
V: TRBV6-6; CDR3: ALDTEAF
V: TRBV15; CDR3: ATSRQQDSSYNEQF
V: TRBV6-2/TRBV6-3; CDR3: ASSLSGGGTEAF
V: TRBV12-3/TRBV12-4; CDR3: ASRHHGVPEAF